Reported below is one TCR beta chain. The data originate from a study of T cell changes during pregnancy in multiple sclerosis. CDR3 size: 14 residues. The V segment lost 2 bases and the J segment 10 bases; nucleotides outside the gene matches: 4. CDR1 is LNHDA, CDR2 SQIVND, per germline (reference sequence). The data were produced by immunoSEQ multiplex PCR, yet TCRdb's version contains in-frame clones alone and is incomplete. The sample lists over 55,000 clones; about 92% were seen once. The rearrangement uses TRBV19 and TRBJ2-6; 8 nucleotides match TRBD1. The source was peripheral blood, collected in the first trimester of pregnancy. The sequence was obtained from a female donor with multiple sclerosis, enrolled in a pregnancy study. The CDR3 DNA sequence: TGTGCCAGTAGTATAATGGGACAGGTTAACGTCCTGACTTTC. Amino acid sequence: CASSIMGQVNVLTF. The complete variable domain, with remaining parts taken from reference TRBV19 and TRBJ2-6, reads DGGITQSPKYLFRKEGQNVTLSCEQNLNHDAMYWYRQDPGQGLRLIYYSQIVNDFQKGDIAEGYSVSREKKESFPLTVTSAQKNPTAFYLCASSIMGQVNVLTFGAGSRLTVL.